The next 13 T cell receptor beta chains were all read from a single sample in a study of breast tumors, draining lymph nodes, adjacent tissues. The lymph nodes were axillary draining lymph nodes from breast cancer patients. In TCRdb, the multiplex PCR reads were re-called with MiXCR into one record per CDR3 protein. Of approximately 150,000 distinct CDR3 sequences listed, 32% are singletons. Sample: axillary lymph node tissue. The receptors here all came from a female donor with breast cancer. Some clones in this sample may be carry-over from other donors' samples.

This chain links TRBV7-8 with TRBJ1-1, with a weak D call TRBD1 (5 bases). V lost 1 base to trimming and J lost 4 bases, with 7 bases between them. Per the germline V gene, CDR1 is SGHVS and CDR2 is FQNEAQ. The CDR3 spans 13 residues. CDR3 in amino acids: CASSLGGPTEAFF. CDR3 DNA sequence: TGTGCCAGCAGCTTAGGGGGCCCCACTGAAGCTTTCTTT.

The gene calls are TRBV11-2 and TRBJ1-5, with D perhaps TRBD1 (6 bases). Looked up from germline, CDR1 is SGHAT and CDR2 is FQNNGV. Between the trimmed V and J ends, which lost 1 base and 11 bases, there was a span of 18 bases. The CDR3 extends over 15 amino acids. CDR3 in amino acids: CASSLVRGGRETQHF. In nucleotides, the CDR3 is TGTGCCAGCAGCTTAGTGCGGGGGGGCCGGGAGACCCAGCATTTT.

The CDR3 reads CASCRTSNTEAFF. The CDR3 bases are TGTGCCAGCTGTAGGACATCGAACACTGAAGCTTTCTTT. The chain couples TRBV7-9 to TRBJ1-1; D may be TRBD1 (5 bases). The CDR3 spans 13 residues. With 8 bases removed from V and 1 base from J, the gap between germline ends came to 11 bases. Germline V gives CDR1 SEHNR, CDR2 FQNEAQ (reference sequence).

The chain employs TRBV6-5 and TRBJ2-2; 9 bases fit TRBD1. Germline assignment: CDR1 MNHEY and CDR2 SVGAGI. CDR3 length equals 17 residues. V lost 5 bases and J lost 4; bases outside the gene matches: 11. The CDR3 DNA reads TGTGCCAGCAGTACCCCGCGGACAGGGGAGGTCACCGGGGAGCTGTTTTTT. This translates into CASSTPRTGEVTGELFF.

This clonotype was observed a few times. The V gene is TRBV4-1, the J gene TRBJ1-1, with TRBD1 matching over 9 bases. This CDR3 is 14 amino acids long. Per germline, CDR1 MGHRA and CDR2 YSYEKL. V was pared by 4 bases and J by 4 bases, with 4 bases of the junction left unmatched. In nucleotides, the CDR3 is TGCGCCAGCAGCCCCGGGACAGGGACCACTGAAGCTTTCTTT. As protein: CASSPGTGTTEAFF.

A remark on this clonotype: A read error may account for a junction end that differs from germline. The V gene is TRBV20-1, the J gene TRBJ1-2; possibly TRBD1 for D (5 bases). CDR3 length: 15 residues. Germline CDR1 is DFQATT and CDR2 is SNEGSKA (reference sequence). The CDR3 bases are TGCAGTGCTGAGGGGCCTGCAGCTTCTAACTACGGCTACACCTTC. It is translated as CSAEGPAASNYGYTF.

This clonotype was detected ten times or more. The chain has TRBV4-3 and TRBJ1-2; 7 nucleotides agree with TRBD1. With 0 bases clipped from V and 6 bases from J, the junction kept 10 bases outside the gene matches. CDR1 LGHNA and CDR2 YSLEER come from the germline V gene. This CDR3 has 16 residues. CDR3 amino acids: CASSQDEGGQRDGYTF. CDR3 DNA sequence: TGCGCCAGCAGCCAAGATGAGGGGGGACAGAGGGATGGCTACACCTTC.

In the case of this clonotype: A single base separates this from a much larger clone, so it may be a read error. The V call is TRBV6-1, the J call TRBJ1-5; D remains ambiguous. CDR3 length: 13 amino acids. Per the germline V gene, CDR1 is MNHNS and CDR2 is SASEGT. The CDR3 here is CASSSLYNQPLHF. The CDR3 region has the DNA TGTGCCAGCAGTAGCCTCTATAATCAGCCCCTGCATTTT.

In its sample, this clonotype was seen many times. The chain couples TRBV6-1 to TRBJ2-3, with D hard to call. The CDR3 is 12 residues long. The V end lost 4 bases, the J end lost 2 bases, and 4 bases lay between the germline ends. Per germline, CDR1 MNHNS and CDR2 SASEGT. The CDR3 DNA reads TGTGCCAGCAGTGTCATCACAGATACGCAGTATTTT. It is translated as CASSVITDTQYF.

About this clonotype: The junction shows a germline mismatch at one end, possibly a read error. This rearrangement joins TRBV24-1 to TRBJ2-1; D ambiguous. The germline CDR1 and CDR2 sequences are KGHDR and SFDVKD. The CDR3 has 18 residues. This CDR3 is CATSGFGRALSFYSEQFF. CDR3 coding DNA: TGTGCCACCAGTGGTTTTGGCCGGGCCCTTAGCTTCTACAGTGAGCAGTTCTTC.

This clonotype was seen ten or more times. The gene calls are TRBV5-1 and TRBJ2-2; D remains ambiguous. V was shortened by 2 bases and J by 4 bases, with 6 bases between the two germline ends. There are 13 residues in the CDR3. Germline-derived CDR1 and CDR2 are SGHRS and YFSETQ. The CDR3 region is CASSFAGTGELFF. CDR3 DNA sequence: TGCGCCAGCAGCTTTGCAGGCACCGGGGAGCTGTTTTTT.

The sample holds many counts of this clonotype. The J gene is TRBJ2-3, the V gene TRBV6-2 or TRBV6-3, with no clear D. CDR3 size: 13 residues. The V gene lost 2 bases and the J gene lost 5 bases, with 8 bases spanning the gap. The germline CDR1 and CDR2 sequences are MNHEY and SVGEGT. The CDR3 spells CASSYPEGDTQYF. The CDR3 DNA follows: TGTGCCAGCAGTTACCCGGAAGGAGATACGCAGTATTTT.

The V call is TRBV6-5, the J call TRBJ1-1; TRBD1 matches 8 bases. This CDR3 comprises 13 residues. CDR1 and CDR2 (germline): MNHEY, SVGAGI. With 5 bases clipped from V and 5 bases from J, the junction kept 4 bases outside the gene matches. The CDR3 is CASSRTGLTEAFF. The CDR3 nucleotides are TGTGCCAGCAGTCGGACAGGGTTGACTGAAGCTTTCTTT.